This T cell receptor (beta chain) was sequenced during a study of cytomegalovirus exposure and HLA in healthy donors. About the study: Tens of millions of unique TCRs from HLA-typed donors were held in an early release of data.

As concerns this clone: The antigen is not known. At one end the junction does not follow the germline gene, possibly because of a read error.

The PCR used 60 Vbeta and 13 Jbeta primers. Sequencing was performed with immunoSEQ multiplex PCR; in TCRdb, only in-frame clones are kept and a portion is missing. The sample lists about 110,000 clones, under 80% seen once, with around 5.8% in the top ten. Study-wide results and limits: Among TCR beta chains of equal frequency, HLA-associated ones were more clonally expanded in a later analysis. A later analysis found that most CMV-associated TCR beta chains appeared HLA-restricted. HLA alleles were associated with some 17,000 TCR beta sequences in a later analysis at 0.05 false discovery rate.

The CDR3 runs to 15 residues. Looked up from germline, CDR1 is LNHNV and CDR2 is YYDKDF (reference sequence). This rearrangement joins TRBV15 to TRBJ2-5, with 7 bases that match TRBD1. This receptor was taken from a woman in her fifties or sixties in good health and CMV-seropositive. The sample comprised PBMCs. As DNA, the CDR3 is TGTGCCACCAGCTCGGGACAGCATAACCAGGAGACCCAGTACTTC. The encoded protein is CATSSGQHNQETQYF.